The rows below give T cell receptor beta chains drawn from one sample of a study of spatial heterogeneity in lung cancer. In TCRdb, the 5' RACE reads were re-called with MiXCR into one record per CDR3 protein. The sample holds roughly 8,000 distinct CDR3 sequences, 6.5% to 8% seen once. Source: PBMCs, taken at surgery. Source of these receptors: a female donor with early-stage non-small cell lung cancer. Each CDR3 is given with its conserved first and last residue. A D gene is named only where the DNA matches it firmly. Some rows mark clone size as missing; the rest say once, few, many or name a class of expanded clone.

J,D,size,length,V,DNA,CDR3
TRBJ1-2,-,many,14,TRBV7-2,TGTGCCAGCAGCTCCGACAGTTTTAACTATGGCTACACCTTC,CASSSDSFNYGYTF
TRBJ1-5,TRBD1,few,13,TRBV2,TGTGCCAGCAGTCCAGGGGGGGATCAGCCCCAGCATTTT,CASSPGGDQPQHF
TRBJ2-1,-,few,12,TRBV7-8,TGTGCCAGCAGCTTACTCTCGAATGAGCAGTTCTTC,CASSLLSNEQFF
TRBJ2-7,-,-,12,TRBV29-1,TGCAGCGTTGAGTGGAGGGACAACGAGCAGTACTTC,CSVEWRDNEQYF
TRBJ2-3,TRBD2,many,16,TRBV20-1,TGCAGTGCTAGGCCAACTAGCGGGCCTAGCACAGATACGCAGTATTTT,CSARPTSGPSTDTQYF
TRBJ2-7,TRBD2,medium-sized,15,TRBV29-1,TGCAGCGTTGCTCCTAGCGGGTTTGGTCCTAGGGAGCAGTACTTC,CSVAPSGFGPREQYF
TRBJ2-3,-,many,13,TRBV7-9,TGTGCCAGCAGCTCCCGCAGTAGGGATACGCAGTATTTT,CASSSRSRDTQYF
TRBJ1-5,-,many,14,TRBV27,TGTGCCAGCAGTTTTTCTAGGGACGGGCAGCCCCAGCATTTT,CASSFSRDGQPQHF
TRBJ2-2,TRBD2,many,16,TRBV13,TGTGCCAGCAGCCCCAGGACTAGCGTTGGGACCGGGGAGCTGTTTTTT,CASSPRTSVGTGELFF
TRBJ2-2,-,many,17,TRBV7-7,TGTGCTAGCAGCTTAGCGCTCTTATCCGCGAACACCGGGGAGCTGTTTTTT,CASSLALLSANTGELFF
TRBJ2-7,TRBD1,many,14,TRBV2,TGTGCCAGCAGGACGGGGACAGGTATCTACGAGCAGTACTTC,CASRTGTGIYEQYF
TRBJ2-7,TRBD2,few,15,TRBV4-1,TGCGCCAGCAGCCAAGGACTAGCGAGCTCCTACGAGCAGTACTTC,CASSQGLASSYEQYF